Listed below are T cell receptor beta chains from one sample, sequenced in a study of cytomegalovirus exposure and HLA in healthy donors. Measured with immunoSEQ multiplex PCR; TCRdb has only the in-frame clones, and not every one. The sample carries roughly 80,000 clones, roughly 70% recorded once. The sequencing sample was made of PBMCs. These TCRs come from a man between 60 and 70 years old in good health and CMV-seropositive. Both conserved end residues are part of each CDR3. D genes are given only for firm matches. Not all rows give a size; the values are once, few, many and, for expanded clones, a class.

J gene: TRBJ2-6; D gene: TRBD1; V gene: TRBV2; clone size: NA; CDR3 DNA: TGTGCCAGCATAAACAGGGGGGTCTCTGGGGCCAACGTCCTGACTTTC; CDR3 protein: CASINRGVSGANVLTF
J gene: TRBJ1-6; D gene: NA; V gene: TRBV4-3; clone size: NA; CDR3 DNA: TGCGCCAGCAGCCAAGAGGGGGCCCGGCCTCATTCACCCCTCCACTTT; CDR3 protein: CASSQEGARPHSPLHF
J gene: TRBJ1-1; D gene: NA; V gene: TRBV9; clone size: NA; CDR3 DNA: TGTGCCAGCAGCGTAGGCGGGTCGGACAGTGAAGCTTTCTTT; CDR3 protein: CASSVGGSDSEAFF
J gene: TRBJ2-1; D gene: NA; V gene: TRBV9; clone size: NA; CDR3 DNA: TGTGCCAGCAGCGTGGGAGGAGATTACAATGAGCAGTTCTTC; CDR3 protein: CASSVGGDYNEQFF
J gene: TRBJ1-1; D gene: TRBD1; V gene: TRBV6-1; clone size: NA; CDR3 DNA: TGTGCCAGCATGTTAGGGACAGTGAACACTGAAGCTTTCTTT; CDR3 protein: CASMLGTVNTEAFF
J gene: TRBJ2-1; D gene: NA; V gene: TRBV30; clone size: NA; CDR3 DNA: TGTGCCTGGAGCGGCCGAGGTGAGCAGTTCTTC; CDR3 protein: CAWSGRGEQFF
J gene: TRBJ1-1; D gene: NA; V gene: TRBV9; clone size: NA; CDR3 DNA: TGTGCCAGCAGCCCCAGGGGCACTGAAGCTTTCTTT; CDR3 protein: CASSPRGTEAFF
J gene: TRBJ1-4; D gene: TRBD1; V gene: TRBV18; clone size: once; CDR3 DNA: TGTGCCAGCTCACCGGGACAGGGCCTGACGGCGGAAAAACTGTTTTTT; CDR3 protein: CASSPGQGLTAEKLFF
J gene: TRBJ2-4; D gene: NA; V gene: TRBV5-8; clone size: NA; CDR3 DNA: TGTGCCAGCAGCGGAGCAGCCAAAAACATTCAGTACTTC; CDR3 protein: CASSGAAKNIQYF
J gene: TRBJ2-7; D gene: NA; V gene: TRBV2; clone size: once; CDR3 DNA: TGTGCCAGCAGTGAAATCGTCTACGAGCAGTACTTC; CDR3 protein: CASSEIVYEQYF
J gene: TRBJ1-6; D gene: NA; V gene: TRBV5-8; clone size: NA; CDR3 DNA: TGTGCCAGCAGCGGGTGGGGGGGCAATTCACCCCTCCACTTT; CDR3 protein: CASSGWGGNSPLHF
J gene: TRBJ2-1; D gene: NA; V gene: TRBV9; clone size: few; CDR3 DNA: TGTGCCAGCAGCGTAGCTGACGGGAATGAGCAGTTCTTC; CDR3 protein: CASSVADGNEQFF
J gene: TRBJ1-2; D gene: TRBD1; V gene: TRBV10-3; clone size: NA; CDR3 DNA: TGTGCCATCAGTGAGTTATCTCAGGGGGCGGCCCCTAGGAGCTACACCTTC; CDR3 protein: CAISELSQGAAPRSYTF
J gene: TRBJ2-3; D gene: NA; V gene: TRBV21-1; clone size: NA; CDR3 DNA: TGTGCCAGCAGCAAAGCCATCAGGACTAGCGGGAGGGCCCTCGGCACAGATACGCAGTATTTT; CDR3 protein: CASSKAIRTSGRALGTDTQYF
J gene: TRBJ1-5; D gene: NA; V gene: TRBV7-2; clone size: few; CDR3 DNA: TGTGCCAGCAGCTTCGACCCGGGGAATCAGCCCCAGCATTTT; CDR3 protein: CASSFDPGNQPQHF
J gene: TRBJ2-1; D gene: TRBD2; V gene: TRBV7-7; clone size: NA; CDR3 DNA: TGTGCCAGCAGCCTAGGGACTAGCGCCAATGAGCAGTTCTTC; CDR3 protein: CASSLGTSANEQFF
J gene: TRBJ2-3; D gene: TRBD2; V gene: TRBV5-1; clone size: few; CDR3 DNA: TGCGCCAGCAGCTTGGTCGGGTTAGCGGGGGGCCAGGCAGATACGCAGTATTTT; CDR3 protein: CASSLVGLAGGQADTQYF
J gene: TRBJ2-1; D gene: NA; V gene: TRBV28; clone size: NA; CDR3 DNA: TGTGCCAGCAGTTTTGTCGACCCCAAGGGGTCCCGAGGCACCTACAATGAGCAGTTCTTC; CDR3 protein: CASSFVDPKGSRGTYNEQFF
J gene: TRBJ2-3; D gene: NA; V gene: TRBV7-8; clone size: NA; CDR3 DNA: TGTGCCAGCAGAAAAGGGGTGAGCACAGATACGCAGTATTTT; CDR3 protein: CASRKGVSTDTQYF
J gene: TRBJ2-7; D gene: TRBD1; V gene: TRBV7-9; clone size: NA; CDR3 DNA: TGTGCCAGCAGCCTGCCGGGACAGGGTTCTTACGAGCAGTACTTC; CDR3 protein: CASSLPGQGSYEQYF
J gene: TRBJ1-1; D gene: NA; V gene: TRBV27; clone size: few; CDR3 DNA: TGTGCCAGCAGTTACAGGGCGCCCATCAATGAAGCTTTCTTT; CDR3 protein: CASSYRAPINEAFF
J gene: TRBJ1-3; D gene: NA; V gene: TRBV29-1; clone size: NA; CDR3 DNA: TGCAGCGTTGCACAAGGGGGCTCTGGAAACACCATATATTTT; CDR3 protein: CSVAQGGSGNTIYF
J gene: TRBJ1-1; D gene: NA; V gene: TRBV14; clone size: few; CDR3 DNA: TGTGCCAGCAGCCAGGGGAGGAACACTGAAGCTTTCTTT; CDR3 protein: CASSQGRNTEAFF
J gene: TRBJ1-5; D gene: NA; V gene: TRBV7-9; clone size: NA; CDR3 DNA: TGTGCCAGCAGCCCCCCAGGGAATCGTCAGCCCCAGCATTTT; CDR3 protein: CASSPPGNRQPQHF
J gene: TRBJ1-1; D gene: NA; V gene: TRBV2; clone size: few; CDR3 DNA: TGTGCCAGCACCCAACAGCCGAACACTGAAGCTTTCTTT; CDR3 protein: CASTQQPNTEAFF
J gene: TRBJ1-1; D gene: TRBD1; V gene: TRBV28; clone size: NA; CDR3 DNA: TGTGCCAGCAGTCCTCAGACAGGGGCGGGGAACACTGAAGCTTTCTTT; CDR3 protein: CASSPQTGAGNTEAFF
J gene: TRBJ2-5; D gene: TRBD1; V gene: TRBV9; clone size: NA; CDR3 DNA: TGTGCCAGCAGCGGTGGGGGACAGGGGGCGGGAGAGACCCAGTACTTC; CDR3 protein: CASSGGGQGAGETQYF
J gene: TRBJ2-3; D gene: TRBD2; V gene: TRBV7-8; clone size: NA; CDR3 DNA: TGTGCCAGCAGCTTAGGAACTAGCGGGAGAGGGATAGATACGCAGTATTTT; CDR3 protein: CASSLGTSGRGIDTQYF
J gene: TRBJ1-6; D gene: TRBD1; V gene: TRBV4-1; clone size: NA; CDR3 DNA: TGCGCCAGCAGCCGTCAACAGGGGGTGGGGGAACCCCTCCACTTT; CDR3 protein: CASSRQQGVGEPLHF
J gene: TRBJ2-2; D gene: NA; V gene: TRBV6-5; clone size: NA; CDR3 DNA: TGTGCCAGCAGTTACAAGGGGGGGGCCGGGGAGCTGTTTTTT; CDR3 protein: CASSYKGGAGELFF
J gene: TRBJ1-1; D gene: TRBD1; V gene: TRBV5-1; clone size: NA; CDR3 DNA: TGCGCCAGCAGCCGTCAGGGGGAGAACACTGAAGCTTTCTTT; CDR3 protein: CASSRQGENTEAFF
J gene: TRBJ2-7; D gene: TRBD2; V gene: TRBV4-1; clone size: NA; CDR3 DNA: TGCGCCAGCAGCCAAGGGACTAGCGTTGCCTACGAGCAGTACTTC; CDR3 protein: CASSQGTSVAYEQYF
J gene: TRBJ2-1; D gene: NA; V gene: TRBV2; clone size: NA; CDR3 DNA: TGTGCCAGCAGGGGGGCGCCTTACAATGAGCAGTTCTTC; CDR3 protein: CASRGAPYNEQFF
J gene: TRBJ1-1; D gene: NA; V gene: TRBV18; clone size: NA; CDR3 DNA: TGTGCCAGCTCACCACCCGGCGGGACGATGAACACTGAAGCTTTCTTT; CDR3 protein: CASSPPGGTMNTEAFF
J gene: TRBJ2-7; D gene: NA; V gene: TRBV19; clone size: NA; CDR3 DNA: TGTGCCAGTAGTCCAAGCGGAACCTCCTACGAGCAGTACTTC; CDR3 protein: CASSPSGTSYEQYF